Shown below are 9 T cell receptor beta chains from a single sample sequenced in a study of blood T cell repertoires in COVID-19 (dated by TCRdb to 2020 to 2021). The library was built by means of the immunoSEQ multiplex PCR assay. The table comes from immuneACCESS by way of TCRdb, which keeps in-frame sequences with V and J called. Part of the clones is missing from these tables; in studies checked, under half for an unresolved V gene and the rest for unknown reasons. Counted in this sample were approximately 360,000 clones; about 90% of them appeared once. Around 1.9% of the sample is held by the ten biggest clonotypes. Sequencing used PBMCs or T cells enriched from blood (not recorded which). The receptors were sampled from a middle-aged man in a cohort exposed to, infected with or recovered from COVID-19 (not recorded which).

The table lists this clone with a few counts. The genes are TRBV5-6 and TRBJ1-1; 7 nucleotides align to TRBD1. This CDR3 region has 13 residues. Germline V gene lookup returns CDR1 SGHDT and CDR2 YYEEEE. Trimming at V came to 2 bases and at J to 10 bases, leaving 8 bases not matched to a gene. The chain's CDR3 is CASSLRGGWRAFF. CDR3 nucleotide sequence: TGTGCCAGCAGCTTAAGAGGGGGCTGGAGAGCTTTCTTT. Variable domain in full (rest from reference TRBV5-6 and TRBJ1-1): DAGVTQSPTHLIKTRGQQVTLRCSPKSGHDTVSWYQQALGQGPQFIFQYYEEEERQRGNFPDRFSGHQFPNYSSELNVNALLLGDSALYLCASSLRGGWRAFFGQGTRLTVV.

This clone showed up just once. The chain employs TRBV11-1 and TRBJ2-7, with D maybe TRBD2 (6 bases). The CDR3 has 14 residues. CDR1 is SGHAT and CDR2 is FQDESV in the germline V gene (reference sequence). With 5 bases removed from V and 3 bases from J, the gap between germline ends came to 14 bases. The CDR3 region has the DNA TGTGCCAGCAGCCCCCTAGCGCGGAACTACGAGCAGTACTTC. Its protein is CASSPLARNYEQYF.

This chain links TRBV7-2 with TRBJ1-1; D possibly corresponds to TRBD1 (6 bases). The CDR3 extends over 15 amino acids. Trimming left V 3 bases short and J 1 base short, with 12 bases between. CDR1 is SGHTA and CDR2 is FQGNSA in the germline V gene. The CDR3 DNA reads as TGTGCCAGCAGCTTTCTAACAGGGAGGAACACTGAAGCTTTCTTT. As protein: CASSFLTGRNTEAFF. The variable domain in full, completed from reference TRBV7-2 and TRBJ1-1, reads GAGVSQSPSNKVTEKGKDVELRCDPISGHTALYWYRQSLGQGLEFLIYFQGNSAPDKSGLPSDRFSAERTGGSVSTLTIQRTQQEDSAVYLCASSFLTGRNTEAFFGQGTRLTVV.

This clone occurred a few times. This chain links TRBV6-5 with TRBJ2-2, with D unresolved. V gave up 2 bases and J gave up 4 bases, with 5 bases separating them. The germline CDR1 and CDR2 sequences are MNHEY and SVGAGI. This CDR3 has 13 residues. CDR3 protein: CASSYIGTGELFF. In DNA, the CDR3 is TGTGCCAGCAGTTACATCGGCACCGGGGAGCTGTTTTTT.

This rearrangement joins TRBV19 to TRBJ2-7, with D uncertain. Germline CDR1 LNHDA, CDR2 SQIVND (reference sequence). Trimming removed 2 bases from V and 3 bases from J, with 8 bases in between. The CDR3 has 13 residues. The CDR3 spells CASSIMYSYEQYF. Here the CDR3 DNA reads TGTGCCAGTAGTATAATGTACAGCTACGAGCAGTACTTC.

The V call is TRBV3-1 (or the pseudogene TRBV3-2), the J call TRBJ1-5; TRBD1 matches 8 bases. V was clipped by 2 bases and J by 5 bases; unmatched bases: 5. The CDR3 contains 15 residues. From germline, CDR1 is LGHDT and CDR2 YNNKEL (reference sequence). This CDR3 reads CASSQLQGGDQPQHF. The CDR3 coding sequence is TGTGCCAGCAGCCAACTACAGGGGGGGGATCAGCCCCAGCATTTT.

V gene TRBV7-8 combines with J gene TRBJ1-6, with D possibly being TRBD1 (5 bases). Deletions cut 5 bases from V and 5 bases from J, with 13 bases between. The CDR3 loop spans 15 amino acids. Germline V gene data show CDR1 as SGHVS and CDR2 as FQNEAQ. The DNA of the CDR3 is TGTGCCAGCAGCCCGCGGGACGGACATAATTCACCCCTCCACTTT. It codes for CASSPRDGHNSPLHF.

V usage is TRBV30 and J usage is TRBJ1-2, with a weak D call TRBD1 (6 bases). CDR1 GTSNPN and CDR2 SVGIG come from the germline V gene (reference sequence). CDR3 length equals 15 residues. Trimming shortened V by 1 base and J by 8 bases, and 20 bases separated the two germline ends. CDR3 sequence reads: CAWSAGQGRKGGYTF. As DNA, the CDR3 is TGTGCCTGGAGTGCCGGGCAGGGGAGAAAGGGCGGCTACACCTTC.

The chain joins TRBV28 to TRBJ1-1, with a tentative D call TRBD1 (6 bases). The CDR3 totals 13 residues. Germline V CDR1 and CDR2: MDHEN, SYDVKM. Trimming pared 8 bases from V and 3 bases from J, leaving 13 bases between. The CDR3 region has the DNA TGTGCCAGCGGAACGACAGGATACACTGAAGCTTTCTTT. This sequence encodes CASGTTGYTEAFF.